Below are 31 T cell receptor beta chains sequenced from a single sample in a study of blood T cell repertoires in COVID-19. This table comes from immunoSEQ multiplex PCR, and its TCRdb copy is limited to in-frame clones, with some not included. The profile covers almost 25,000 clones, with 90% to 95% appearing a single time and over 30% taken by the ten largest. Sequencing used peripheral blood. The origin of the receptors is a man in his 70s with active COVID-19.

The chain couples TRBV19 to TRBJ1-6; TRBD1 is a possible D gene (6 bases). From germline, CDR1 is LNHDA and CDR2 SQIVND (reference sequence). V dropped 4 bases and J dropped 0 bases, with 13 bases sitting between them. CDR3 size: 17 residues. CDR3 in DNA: TGTGCCAGTAGTACCGGACAGCTGAGCTCCTATAATTCACCCCTCCACTTT. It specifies CASSTGQLSSYNSPLHF.

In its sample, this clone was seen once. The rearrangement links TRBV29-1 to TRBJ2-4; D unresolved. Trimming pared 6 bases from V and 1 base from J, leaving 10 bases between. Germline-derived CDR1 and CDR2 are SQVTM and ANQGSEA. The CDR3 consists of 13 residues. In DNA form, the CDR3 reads TGCAGCGTAAAAGACGGGGCCAAAAACATTCAGTACTTC. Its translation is CSVKDGAKNIQYF.

The CDR3 spells CASLSGGHGYTF. CDR3 DNA sequence: TGTGCCAGCCTGTCGGGGGGCCATGGCTACACCTTC. This chain links TRBV19 with TRBJ1-2; D possibly corresponds to TRBD1 (6 bases). This CDR3 is 12 amino acids long. Trimming took off 9 bases at V and 6 bases at J, with 14 bases between the two ends. Germline-derived CDR1 and CDR2 are LNHDA and SQIVND (reference sequence).

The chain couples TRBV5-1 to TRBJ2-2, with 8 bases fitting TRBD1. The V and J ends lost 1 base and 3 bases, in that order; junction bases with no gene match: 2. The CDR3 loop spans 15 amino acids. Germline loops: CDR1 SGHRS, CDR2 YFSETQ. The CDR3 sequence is CASSLPGGDTGELFF. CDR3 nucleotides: TGCGCCAGCAGCTTGCCAGGGGGCGACACCGGGGAGCTGTTTTTT.

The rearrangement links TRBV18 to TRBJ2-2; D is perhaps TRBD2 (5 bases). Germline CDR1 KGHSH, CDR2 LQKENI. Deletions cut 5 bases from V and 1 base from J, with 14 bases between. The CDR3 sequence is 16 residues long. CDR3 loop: CASSFSAVGNTGELFF. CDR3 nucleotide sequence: TGTGCCAGCTCATTCTCAGCGGTGGGGAACACCGGGGAGCTGTTTTTT.

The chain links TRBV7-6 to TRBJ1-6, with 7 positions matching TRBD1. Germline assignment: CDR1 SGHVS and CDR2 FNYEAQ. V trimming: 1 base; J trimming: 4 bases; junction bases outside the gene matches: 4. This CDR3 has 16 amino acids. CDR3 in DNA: TGTGCCAGCAGCTTAGATCCAGGGGGGTATAATTCACCCCTCCACTTT. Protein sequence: CASSLDPGGYNSPLHF. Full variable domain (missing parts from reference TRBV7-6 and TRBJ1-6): GAGVSQSPRYKVTKRGQDVALRCDPISGHVSLYWYRQALGQGPEFLTYFNYEAQQDKSGLPNDRFSAERPEGSISTLTIQRTEQRDSAMYRCASSLDPGGYNSPLHFGNGTRLTVT.

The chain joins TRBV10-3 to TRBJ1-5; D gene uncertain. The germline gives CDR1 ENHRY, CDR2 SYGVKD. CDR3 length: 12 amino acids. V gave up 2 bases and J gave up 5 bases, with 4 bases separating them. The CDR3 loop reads CAISEGDQPQHF. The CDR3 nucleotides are TGTGCCATCAGTGAGGGAGATCAGCCCCAGCATTTT.

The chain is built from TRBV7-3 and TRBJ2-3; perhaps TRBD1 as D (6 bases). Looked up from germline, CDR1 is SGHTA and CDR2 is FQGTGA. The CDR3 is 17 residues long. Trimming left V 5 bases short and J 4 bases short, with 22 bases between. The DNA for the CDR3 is TGTGCCAGCAGCCCCCACCCTGGACAGTCTGGGCCAGATACGCAGTATTTT. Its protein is CASSPHPGQSGPDTQYF.

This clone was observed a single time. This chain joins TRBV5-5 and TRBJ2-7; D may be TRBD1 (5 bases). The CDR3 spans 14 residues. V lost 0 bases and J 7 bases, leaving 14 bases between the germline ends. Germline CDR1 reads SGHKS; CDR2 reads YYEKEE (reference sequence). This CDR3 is CASSLAPGSREQYF. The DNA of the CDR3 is TGTGCCAGCAGCTTGGCCCCAGGGTCTCGGGAGCAGTACTTC.

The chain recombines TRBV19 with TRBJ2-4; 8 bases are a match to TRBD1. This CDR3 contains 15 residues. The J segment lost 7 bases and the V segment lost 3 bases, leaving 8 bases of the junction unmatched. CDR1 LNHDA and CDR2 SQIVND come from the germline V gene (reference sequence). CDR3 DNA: TGTGCCAGTAGTATCCTAGGACAGGGTCTGAACATTCAGTACTTC. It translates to CASSILGQGLNIQYF.

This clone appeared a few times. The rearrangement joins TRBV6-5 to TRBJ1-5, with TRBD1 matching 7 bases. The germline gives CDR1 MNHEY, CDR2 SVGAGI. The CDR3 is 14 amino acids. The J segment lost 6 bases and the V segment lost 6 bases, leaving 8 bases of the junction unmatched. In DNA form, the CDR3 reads TGTGCCAGCAGCCGCGAGACAGGGATTCAGCCCCAGCATTTT. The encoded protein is CASSRETGIQPQHF.

CDR3 protein: CASRPDSGWDEKLFF. CDR3 bases: TGTGCCAGCAGGCCCGACAGTGGATGGGATGAAAAACTGTTTTTT. This chain joins TRBV6-6 and TRBJ1-4; a possible D gene is TRBD1 (5 bases). This CDR3 has 15 residues. Germline V gene data show CDR1 as MNHNY and CDR2 as SVGAGI (reference sequence). Trimming took 6 bases from V and 6 from J, leaving 17 bases between them.

In DNA form, the CDR3 reads TGTGCCAGCAGCGAAGGACCCGGGACAGGGTATGAAAAACTGTTTTTT. Translating it yields CASSEGPGTGYEKLFF. The rearrangement links TRBV9 to TRBJ1-4, with 9 positions matching TRBD1. This CDR3 is 16 amino acids long. Germline V gene lookup returns CDR1 SGDLS and CDR2 YYNGEE. J gave up 6 bases and V 3 bases, and 9 bases lay outside the gene matches.

The CDR3 DNA reads as TGTGCCAGCAGTTTACAGGGGGCGGGATACGAGCAGTACTTC. The encoded protein is CASSLQGAGYEQYF. The chain uses TRBV2 and TRBJ2-7; the match to TRBD1 covers 9 bases. The CDR3 runs to 14 residues. V lost 5 bases, J lost 4 bases, and 6 bases stayed unmatched. CDR1 and CDR2 (germline): SNHLY, FYNNEI.

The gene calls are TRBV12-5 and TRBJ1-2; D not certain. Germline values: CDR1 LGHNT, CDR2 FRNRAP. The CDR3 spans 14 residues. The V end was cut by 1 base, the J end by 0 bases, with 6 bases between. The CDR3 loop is CASGLEATNYGYTF. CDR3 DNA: TGTGCTAGTGGTTTGGAAGCGACTAACTATGGCTACACCTTC.

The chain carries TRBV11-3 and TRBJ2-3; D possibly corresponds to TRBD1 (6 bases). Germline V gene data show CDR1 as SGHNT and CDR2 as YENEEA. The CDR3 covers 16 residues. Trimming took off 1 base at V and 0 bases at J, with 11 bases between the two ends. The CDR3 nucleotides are TGTGCCAGCAGCTTAGCGGCAGGGGCTAGCACAGATACGCAGTATTTT. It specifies CASSLAAGASTDTQYF.

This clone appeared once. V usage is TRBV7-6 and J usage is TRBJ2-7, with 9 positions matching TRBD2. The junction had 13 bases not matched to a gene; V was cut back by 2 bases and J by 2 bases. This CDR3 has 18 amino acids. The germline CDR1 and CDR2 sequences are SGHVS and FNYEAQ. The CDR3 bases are TGTGCCAGCAGCTTATGGCCCTCTGCGGGAGGGCCGACCTACGAGCAGTACTTC. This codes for CASSLWPSAGGPTYEQYF. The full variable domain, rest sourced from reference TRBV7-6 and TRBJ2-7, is GAGVSQSPRYKVTKRGQDVALRCDPISGHVSLYWYRQALGQGPEFLTYFNYEAQQDKSGLPNDRFSAERPEGSISTLTIQRTEQRDSAMYRCASSLWPSAGGPTYEQYFGPGTRLTVT.

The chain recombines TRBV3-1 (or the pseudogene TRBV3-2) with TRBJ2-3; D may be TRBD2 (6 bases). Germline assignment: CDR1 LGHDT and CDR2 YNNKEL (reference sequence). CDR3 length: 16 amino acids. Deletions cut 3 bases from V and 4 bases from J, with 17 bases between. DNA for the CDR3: TGTGCCAGCAGCCACGGGGCGGGAACGCGCCCAGATACGCAGTATTTT. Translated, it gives CASSHGAGTRPDTQYF.

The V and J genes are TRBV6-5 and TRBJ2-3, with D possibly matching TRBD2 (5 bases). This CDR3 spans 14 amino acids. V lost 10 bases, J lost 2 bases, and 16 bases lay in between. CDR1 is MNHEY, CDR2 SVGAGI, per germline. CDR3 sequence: CATVGLPDTDTQYF. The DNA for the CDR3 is TGTGCCACCGTAGGACTTCCCGACACAGATACGCAGTATTTT.

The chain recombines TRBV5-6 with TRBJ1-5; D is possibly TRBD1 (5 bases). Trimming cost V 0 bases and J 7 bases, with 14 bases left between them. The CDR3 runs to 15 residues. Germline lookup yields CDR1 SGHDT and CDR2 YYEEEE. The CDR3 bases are TGTGCCAGCAGCTTGGCCCTCGGGGGTGGCCAGCCCCAGCATTTT. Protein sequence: CASSLALGGGQPQHF.

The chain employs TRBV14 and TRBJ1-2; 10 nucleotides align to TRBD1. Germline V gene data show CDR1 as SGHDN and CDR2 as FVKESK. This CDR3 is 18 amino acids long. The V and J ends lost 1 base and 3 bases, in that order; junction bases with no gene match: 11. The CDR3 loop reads CASSQGLRGQGEDYGYTF. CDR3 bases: TGTGCCAGCAGCCAAGGACTCAGAGGACAGGGGGAGGACTATGGCTACACCTTC.

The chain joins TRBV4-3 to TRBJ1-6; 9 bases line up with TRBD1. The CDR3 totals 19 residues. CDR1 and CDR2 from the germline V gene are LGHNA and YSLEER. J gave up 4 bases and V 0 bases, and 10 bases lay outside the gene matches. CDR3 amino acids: CASSQDLITGGAYNSPLHF. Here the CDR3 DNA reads TGCGCCAGCAGCCAAGACCTGATTACAGGGGGCGCGTATAATTCACCCCTCCACTTT.

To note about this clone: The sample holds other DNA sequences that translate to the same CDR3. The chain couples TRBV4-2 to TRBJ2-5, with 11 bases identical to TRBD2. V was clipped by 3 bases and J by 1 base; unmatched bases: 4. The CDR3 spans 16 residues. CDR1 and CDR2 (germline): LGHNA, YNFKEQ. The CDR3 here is CASSHGTSGFQETQYF. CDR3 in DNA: TGTGCCAGCAGCCATGGGACTAGCGGATTCCAAGAGACCCAGTACTTC.

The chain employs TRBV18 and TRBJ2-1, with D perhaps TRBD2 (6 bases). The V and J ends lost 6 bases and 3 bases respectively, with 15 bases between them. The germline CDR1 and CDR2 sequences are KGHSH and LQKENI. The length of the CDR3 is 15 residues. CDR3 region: CASSPPGDGYNEQFF. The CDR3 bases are TGTGCCAGCTCCCCGCCGGGAGATGGCTACAATGAGCAGTTCTTC.

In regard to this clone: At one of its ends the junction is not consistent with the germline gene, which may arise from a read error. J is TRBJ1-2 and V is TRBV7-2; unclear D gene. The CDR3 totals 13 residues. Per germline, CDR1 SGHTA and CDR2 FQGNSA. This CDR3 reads CASSPNGAVSVAF. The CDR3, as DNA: TGTGCCAGCAGCCCCAACGGTGCCGTCTCTGTTGCCTTC. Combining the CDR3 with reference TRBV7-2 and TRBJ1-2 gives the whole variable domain GAGVSQSPSNKVTEKGKDVELRCDPISGHTALYWYRQSLGQGLEFLIYFQGNSAPDKSGLPSDRFSAERTGGSVSTLTIQRTQQEDSAVYLCASSPNGAVSVAFGSGTRLTVV.

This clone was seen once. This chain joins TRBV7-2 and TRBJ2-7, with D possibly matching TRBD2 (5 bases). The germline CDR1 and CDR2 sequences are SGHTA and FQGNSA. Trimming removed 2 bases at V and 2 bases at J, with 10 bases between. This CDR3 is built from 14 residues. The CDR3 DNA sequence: TGTGCCAGCAGCTTACGAGGGCCGGCCTACGAGCAGTACTTC. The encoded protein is CASSLRGPAYEQYF.

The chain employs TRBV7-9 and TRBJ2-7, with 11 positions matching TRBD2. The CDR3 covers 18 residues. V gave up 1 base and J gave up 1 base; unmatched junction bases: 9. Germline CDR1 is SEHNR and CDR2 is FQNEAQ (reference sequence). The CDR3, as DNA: TGTGCCAGCAGCTTAGTACTAGCGGGGGAGCCGTTATCCTACGAGCAGTACTTC. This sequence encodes CASSLVLAGEPLSYEQYF. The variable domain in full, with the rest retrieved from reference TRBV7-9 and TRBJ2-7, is DTGVSQNPRHKITKRGQNVTFRCDPISEHNRLYWYRQTLGQGPEFLTYFQNEAQLEKSRLLSDRFSAERPKGSFSTLEIQRTEQGDSAMYLCASSLVLAGEPLSYEQYFGPGTRLTVT.

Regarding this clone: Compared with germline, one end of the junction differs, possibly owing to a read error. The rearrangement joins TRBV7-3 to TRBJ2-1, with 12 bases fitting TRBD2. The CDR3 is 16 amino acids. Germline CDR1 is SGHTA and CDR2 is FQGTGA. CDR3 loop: CASSSLAGGLYNEQLF. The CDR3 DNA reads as TGTGCCAGCAGCTCCCTAGCGGGGGGGCTCTACAATGAGCAGCTCTTC.

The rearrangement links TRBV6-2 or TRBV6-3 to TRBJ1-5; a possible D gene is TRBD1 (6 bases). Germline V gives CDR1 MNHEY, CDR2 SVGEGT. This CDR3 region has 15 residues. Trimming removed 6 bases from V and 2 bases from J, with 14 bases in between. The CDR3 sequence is CASSLQGWRNQPQHF. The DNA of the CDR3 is TGTGCCAGCAGCTTACAGGGATGGCGCAATCAGCCCCAGCATTTT.

The CDR3 nucleotides read TGTGCCAGCGGTCCAGGGGGACTAGCGGGAATCCAAGAGACCCAGTACTTC. Its translation: CASGPGGLAGIQETQYF. V gene TRBV28 combines with J gene TRBJ2-5; TRBD2 matches at 13 bases. This CDR3 has 17 amino acids. The germline gives CDR1 MDHEN, CDR2 SYDVKM. The V gene end was trimmed by 8 bases and the J gene end by 1 base; junction bases not matched to a gene: 10. The variable domain in full, completed from reference TRBV28 and TRBJ2-5, reads DVKVTQSSRYLVKRTGEKVFLECVQDMDHENMFWYRQDPGLGLRLIYFSYDVKMKEKGDIPEGYSVSREKKERFSLILESASTNQTSMYLCASGPGGLAGIQETQYFGPGTRLLVL.

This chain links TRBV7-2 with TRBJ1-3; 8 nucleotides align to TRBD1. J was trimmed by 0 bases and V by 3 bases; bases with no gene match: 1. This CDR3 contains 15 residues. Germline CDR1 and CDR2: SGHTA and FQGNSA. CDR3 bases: TGTGCCAGCAGCTTTACAGGGGGCTCTGGAAACACCATATATTTT. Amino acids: CASSFTGGSGNTIYF.